This T cell receptor (beta chain) was recovered during a study of blood T cell repertoires in COVID-19. Study information: Samples of COVID-19 (acute and convalescent) were obtained from the United States, Italy and Spain.

The data were produced by immunoSEQ multiplex PCR, yet TCRdb's version contains in-frame clones alone and is incomplete. The data hold hundreds of thousands of clones, with 89% observed a single time. In its sample, this clone was seen a few times. V gave up 4 bases and J gave up 3 bases, with 10 bases separating them. CDR3 length equals 13 residues. Germline lookup yields CDR1 SEHNR and CDR2 FQNEAQ (reference sequence). The sequenced sample consisted of peripheral blood. The TCR sequence derives from a woman in her 30s with COVID-19, enrolled during active disease. The V and J genes are TRBV7-9 and TRBJ2-7; D unclear. DNA of the CDR3: TGTGCCAGCAGCTCGCCCGGGTTCTACGAGCAGTACTTC. As protein: CASSSPGFYEQYF.